Below are 17 T cell receptor beta chains sequenced from a single sample in a study of glioma-infiltrating T cells after dendritic cell vaccination. Regarding time point: after dendritic cell vaccination, including at tumor progression/relapse. Profiled with immunoSEQ multiplex PCR; TCRdb holds only in-frame clones, not every one. Among some 91,000 clones listed, 75% to 90% were seen once. This material consisted of blood, taken after dendritic cell vaccination. The receptors were sampled from a human donor with glioblastoma.

The V gene is TRBV7-8, the J gene TRBJ1-1; D gene unclear. Germline V gives CDR1 SGHVS, CDR2 FQNEAQ. Trimming took off 5 bases at V and 8 bases at J, with 12 bases between the two ends. The CDR3 has 12 amino acids. CDR3 in amino acids: CASSLSAEEAFF. CDR3 DNA sequence: TGTGCCAGCAGCCTATCGGCGGAGGAAGCTTTCTTT.

This clone has just a few counts. V and J are TRBV10-3 and TRBJ1-1; a possible D gene is TRBD1 (6 bases). This CDR3 contains 14 residues. Germline CDR1 and CDR2: ENHRY and SYGVKD. With 6 bases removed from V and 2 bases from J, the gap between germline ends came to 13 bases. Here the CDR3 DNA reads TGTGCCATCAGGACACTCAGGGGAAACACTGAAGCTTTCTTT. It specifies CAIRTLRGNTEAFF.

This clone was detected once. V is TRBV4-2 and J is TRBJ1-6, with 10 positions matching TRBD1. J lost 10 bases, V lost 1 base, and 10 bases had no gene match. Germline V gives CDR1 LGHNA, CDR2 YNFKEQ. The CDR3 is 17 amino acids. CDR3 bases: TGTGCCAGCAGCCAAGGTCAAGCGGGACAGGGGACCTCACCCCTCCACTTT. It codes for CASSQGQAGQGTSPLHF.

J is TRBJ1-1 and V is TRBV2; TRBD1 matches 7 bases. V lost 6 bases, J lost 4 bases, and 5 bases stayed unmatched. CDR3 length: 13 residues. In germline, CDR1 is SNHLY, CDR2 FYNNEI. The chain's CDR3 is CASRGTDFTEAFF. The CDR3 region has the DNA TGTGCCAGCAGGGGGACAGACTTCACTGAAGCTTTCTTT. The whole variable domain, remainder taken from reference TRBV2 and TRBJ1-1, is EPEVTQTPSHQVTQMGQEVILRCVPISNHLYFYWYRQILGQKVEFLVSFYNNEISEKSEIFDDQFSVERPDGSNFTLKIRSTKLEDSAMYFCASRGTDFTEAFFGQGTRLTVV.

This clone was counted only a few times. This sequence joins TRBV6-5 and TRBJ1-5; 8 bases align to TRBD1. Per the germline V gene, CDR1 is MNHEY and CDR2 is SVGAGI. The CDR3 consists of 14 residues. Trimming took 6 bases from V and 2 from J; bases not matched to a gene: 3. In nucleotides, the CDR3 is TGTGCCAGCAGCCGGACAGGGCGCAATCAGCCCCAGCATTTT. Protein sequence: CASSRTGRNQPQHF.

The chain employs TRBV25-1 and TRBJ1-5; D unclear. Germline CDR1 MGHDK, CDR2 SYGVNS. The CDR3 is 14 amino acids. V was pared by 2 bases and J by 3 bases, with 8 bases between. The DNA of the CDR3 is TGTGCCAGCAGTGAAGTGTCCCTCAATCAGCCCCAGCATTTT. Its translation is CASSEVSLNQPQHF.

This clone was detected only a few times. This sequence joins TRBV5-6 and TRBJ1-4, with D perhaps matching TRBD1 (5 bases). There are 14 residues in the CDR3. The germline V gene encodes CDR1 SGHDT and CDR2 YYEEEE. The V end was cut by 2 bases, the J end by 5 bases, with 10 bases between. The CDR3: CASSLVQDNEKLFF. CDR3 in DNA: TGTGCCAGCAGCTTAGTACAGGACAATGAAAAACTGTTTTTT.

CDR3 DNA sequence: TGTGCCAGCAGCTCCGGACTAGCGGGAGGGGGTGAGACCCAGTACTTC. This encodes CASSSGLAGGGETQYF. The gene calls are TRBV9 and TRBJ2-5; 15 bases line up with TRBD2. The V gene's germline CDR1 is SGDLS and CDR2 YYNGEE. V shed 4 bases and J 5 bases; nucleotides not matched to a gene: 6. This CDR3 contains 16 residues.

On this clone itself: The junction departs from germline at one end; a sequencing error may be responsible. The rearrangement uses TRBV2 and TRBJ1-2; tentatively, D is TRBD1 (6 bases). The CDR3 is 12 amino acids. From germline, CDR1 is SNHLY and CDR2 FYNNEI. CDR3 DNA sequence: TGTGCCGGCAGGGACATAAACTATGGCTACACCTTC. It specifies CAGRDINYGYTF.

The chain joins TRBV5-4 to TRBJ2-2; TRBD1 aligns across 8 bases. The CDR3 spans 14 residues. In germline, CDR1 is SGHNT, CDR2 YYREEE (reference sequence). With 4 bases clipped from V and 7 bases from J, the junction kept 6 bases outside the gene matches. CDR3 residues: CASSVTGGGGELFF. As DNA, the CDR3 is TGTGCCAGCAGCGTAACAGGGGGAGGCGGGGAGCTGTTTTTT.

J is TRBJ1-5 and V is TRBV29-1, with D unclear. This CDR3 has 12 residues. Germline assignment: CDR1 SQVTM and CDR2 ANQGSEA. V was trimmed by 2 bases and J by 5 bases, leaving 7 bases between them. The CDR3 sequence is CSVEIADQPQHF. DNA for the CDR3: TGCAGCGTTGAAATAGCGGATCAGCCCCAGCATTTT. Supplemented by reference TRBV29-1 and TRBJ1-5, the full variable domain reads SAVISQKPSRDICQRGTSLTIQCQVDSQVTMMFWYRQQPGQSLTLIATANQGSEATYESGFVIDKFPISRPNLTFSTLTVSNMSPEDSSIYLCSVEIADQPQHFGDGTRLSIL.

The genes are TRBV4-2 and TRBJ2-1, with D perhaps matching TRBD2 (5 bases). The CDR3 contains 16 residues. The V end was cut by 1 base, the J end by 4 bases, with 14 bases between. CDR1 is LGHNA, CDR2 YNFKEQ, per germline. The CDR3 DNA reads TGTGCCAGCAGCCAAGGCCAAAGCGGTTTTTACAATGAGCAGTTCTTC. Protein: CASSQGQSGFYNEQFF.

The rearrangement links TRBV18 to TRBJ1-6; 9 positions agree with TRBD1. The CDR3 length is 16 residues. V shed 3 bases and J 8 bases; nucleotides not matched to a gene: 8. In germline, CDR1 is KGHSH, CDR2 LQKENI. The CDR3 spells CASSPPGQGIDSPLHF. The CDR3 coding sequence is TGTGCCAGCTCACCTCCGGGACAGGGTATAGATTCACCCCTCCACTTT.

The chain has TRBV5-6 and TRBJ2-7, with a possible D match to TRBD2 (5 bases). CDR3 length: 14 residues. Trimming removed 4 bases from V and 0 bases from J, with 11 bases in between. In germline, CDR1 is SGHDT, CDR2 YYEEEE. The CDR3 DNA reads as TGTGCCAGCAGCCTTGAGGGTAACTCCTACGAGCAGTACGTC. As protein: CASSLEGNSYEQYV.

Only one count was recorded for this clone. The chain employs TRBV10-3 and TRBJ1-2; weak D call: TRBD1 (5 bases). The CDR3 length is 18 residues. Trimming removed 3 bases from V and 1 base from J, with 21 bases in between. Germline CDR1 and CDR2: ENHRY and SYGVKD. CDR3: CAISDLAGLRYHNYGYTF. The CDR3, as DNA: TGTGCCATCAGTGATTTAGCGGGACTTCGGTACCATAACTATGGCTACACCTTC.

The rearrangement uses TRBV7-9 and TRBJ2-7; D unclear. V was pared by 5 bases and J by 7 bases, with 9 bases between. The CDR3 totals 11 residues. CDR1 is SEHNR and CDR2 is FQNEAQ in the germline V gene (reference sequence). Here the CDR3 reads CASSLYEEQYF. The CDR3 coding sequence is TGTGCCAGCAGCCTCTACGAAGAGCAGTACTTC.

This chain joins TRBV7-8 and TRBJ2-1; a weak D match, TRBD2 (5 bases). This CDR3 comprises 15 residues. V lost 3 bases to trimming and J lost 2 bases, with 11 bases between them. Looked up from germline, CDR1 is SGHVS and CDR2 is FQNEAQ. Written as DNA, the CDR3 is TGTGCCAGCAGCTTGAGTAGCGCAACCTACAATGAGCAGTTCTTC. Its translation is CASSLSSATYNEQFF.